The entry below gives a single T cell receptor (beta chain) sequence along with its context. In its sample, this clonotype was seen many times. Which antigen it targets is not known. Base qualities are not at hand, and no much larger clone is one base apart. The data derive from a study of esophageal squamous cell carcinoma under preoperative chemotherapy (dated by TCRdb to 2016 to 2018). Study-wide context: The study profiled TCR repertoires of both peripheral blood T cells and tumor-infiltrating lymphocytes. Repertoires from samples obtained before paclitaxel-nedaplatin therapy were compared with repertoires from samples obtained after paclitaxel-nedaplatin therapy. About five patients with primary esophageal squamous cell carcinoma were included in the cohort. The effects of paclitaxel-nedaplatin chemotherapy on T-cell receptor repertoires in patients with esophageal squamous cell carcinoma were assessed.

The time point label of this sample denotes: after preoperative PTX-NDP chemotherapy. Patients received paclitaxel-nedaplatin as preoperative chemotherapy before surgery. Broader findings and caveats from the paper: TCR diversity increased significantly in peripheral T cells after chemotherapy, but not in tumor-infiltrating lymphocytes. Rather than arising solely from local clonal changes, post-treatment tumor-infiltrating lymphocytes appeared to come partly from peripheral T cells that migrated into the tumor. Clonotype frequencies shifted immediately and substantially under paclitaxel-nedaplatin therapy, and abundant clones were more likely to contract than to amplify. Only a handful of patients with esophageal squamous cell carcinoma were analyzed, making for a small cohort.

Receptors were amplified or captured by PCR. For sequencing, a HiSeq X Ten was employed. High-throughput sequencing was used to characterize TCR repertoires. Clones were called with MiXCR by TCRdb after fastp trimmed the public reads at Q25, and only in-frame beta chains were retained. For every CDR3 protein sequence, its rows merge into one entry that carries the most common genes and DNA. This sample gives about 32,000 distinct CDR3 sequences in total; approximately 51% of them show up just once. About 23% of the sample is taken by the ten largest. Sampling was conducted from a patient given preoperative chemotherapy. The clonotype originates from a human donor with esophageal squamous cell carcinoma. The donor label of this sample is uncertain.

The sequenced DNA: TGTGCCAGCAGTGAATTAGCGGGGGGGCCAGATACGCAGTATTTT. Translated, it reads CASSELAGGPDTQYF. The chain employs TRBV6-1 and TRBJ2-3; a stretch of 11 junction bases matches TRBD2. The CDR3 contains 15 residues, cysteine and phenylalanine counted. The only DNA kept is the CDR3, 45 bases in frame from the first base. In the germline V gene, CDR1 corresponds to MNHNS and CDR2 to SASEGT. The germline V end is reduced by 2 bases and the J end by 4 bases; junction bases left unmatched: 2.